This is a list of T cell receptor beta chains from one sample in a study of blood T cells in healthy people across ages. MiXCR, applied by TCRdb to the 5' RACE reads, yields one record per CDR3 protein. Altogether some 800,000 distinct CDR3 sequences are present, approximately 48% being singletons, with the ten largest covering about a fifth. The sequenced material came from blood. Receptors originate from a man in his fifties or sixties in good health. The CDR3 runs from the conserved cysteine through the conserved F or W. A D gene is named only where the DNA matches it firmly. For some rows the clone size is stated as once, few or many, or as a class when expanded; others skip it.

J gene,clone size,V gene,D gene,CDR3 protein,CDR3 DNA
TRBJ1-3,NA,TRBV4-3,NA,CASSQERAGGNTIYF,TGCGCCAGCAGCCAAGAGAGGGCAGGCGGAAACACCATATATTTT
TRBJ2-7,once,TRBV6-2/TRBV6-3,TRBD2,CASSYGTSGRSYEQYF,TGTGCCAGCAGTTACGGGACTAGCGGCCGTTCCTACGAGCAGTACTTC
TRBJ2-6,NA,TRBV20-1,NA,CSARNPGELGANVLTF,TGCAGTGCTAGAAACCCAGGGGAACTTGGGGCCAACGTCCTGACTTTC
TRBJ2-5,NA,TRBV6-5,TRBD1,CASSYTGQGQTQYF,TGTGCCAGCAGTTACACGGGACAGGGACAGACCCAGTACTTC
TRBJ1-5,many,TRBV6-6,NA,CASSYGSNQPQHF,TGTGCCAGCAGTTATGGTAGCAATCAGCCCCAGCATTTT
TRBJ1-6,NA,TRBV6-1,TRBD1,CASSTEGQRRNSPLHF,TGTGCCAGCAGTACGGAGGGACAGCGGCGTAATTCACCCCTCCACTTT
TRBJ1-1,NA,TRBV6-5,NA,CACSRGTATEAFF,TGTGCCTGTAGCAGGGGAACGGCGACTGAAGCTTTCTTT
TRBJ2-5,NA,TRBV10-3,NA,CAISEPSGEETQYF,TGTGCCATCAGTGAGCCTTCCGGGGAAGAGACCCAGTACTTC
TRBJ2-1,many,TRBV24-1,NA,CATSDSRQINEQFF,TGTGCCACCAGTGATTCCCGACAAATCAATGAGCAGTTCTTC
TRBJ2-3,NA,TRBV5-1,NA,CASRGDGISSTDTQYF,TGCGCCAGCAGGGGAGACGGAATCTCTAGCACAGATACGCAGTATTTT
TRBJ2-7,few,TRBV10-3,NA,CAISERGLRSKGYEQYF,TGTGCCATCAGTGAAAGAGGACTAAGATCTAAAGGATACGAGCAGTACTTC
TRBJ2-7,few,TRBV3-1,NA,CASSQGLGNYEQYF,TGTGCCAGCAGCCAAGGACTTGGAAACTACGAGCAGTACTTC
TRBJ2-2,NA,TRBV19,TRBD2,CASSIKRRGTSGNTGELFF,TGTGCCAGTAGTATAAAGCGAAGGGGGACTAGCGGAAACACCGGGGAGCTGTTTTTT
TRBJ2-7,many,TRBV20-1,TRBD2,CSARGRGAYEQYF,TGCAGTGCTAGGGGGCGGGGGGCCTACGAGCAGTACTTC
TRBJ1-2,NA,TRBV6-5,NA,CASSYSGGRSYGYTF,TGTGCCAGCAGTTACTCGGGAGGGCGCAGCTATGGCTACACCTTC
TRBJ2-5,NA,TRBV11-3,NA,CVSSMQGNQETQYF,TGTGTCAGCAGCATGCAGGGGAACCAAGAGACCCAGTACTTC
TRBJ2-1,few,TRBV6-5,TRBD2,CASSSSGRAYNEQFF,TGTGCCAGCAGTTCTAGCGGAAGGGCCTACAATGAGCAGTTCTTC
TRBJ2-1,few,TRBV30,NA,CAWSPRSGLDEQFF,TGTGCCTGGAGTCCCCGGTCGGGTTTGGATGAGCAGTTCTTC
TRBJ2-3,NA,TRBV6-2/TRBV6-3,NA,CASKYGGNTDTQYF,TGTGCCAGCAAATACGGGGGAAACACAGATACGCAGTATTTT
TRBJ1-5,NA,TRBV3-1,NA,CASSHTRAQPQHF,TGTGCCAGCAGTCATACTCGGGCGCAGCCCCAGCATTTT
TRBJ2-1,NA,TRBV7-2,NA,CASSLFGPPNEQFF,TGTGCCAGCAGCTTATTCGGACCTCCCAATGAGCAGTTCTTC
TRBJ2-3,NA,TRBV20-1,TRBD2,CSALRTSGGTDTQYF,TGCAGTGCCCTGAGGACTAGCGGGGGCACAGATACGCAGTATTTT